A single sample gave rise to the 30 T cell receptor beta chains below, sequenced in a study of CXCR3-negative and CXCR3-positive naive CD8 T cells. cDNA libraries for TRB were generated by 5' RACE incorporating UMI labels. TCRdb derives one entry per CDR3 protein from the 5' RACE reads, leaving out DNA. Here the sample table reports over 70,000 distinct CDR3 sequences. The sample consisted of naive CXCR3- CD8+ T cells from blood. Subset meaning: CD45RO-CCR7+CD27+CD95- naive CD8+ T cells lacking CXCR3 (TNR3-). These TCRs come from a human donor in good health. Some clones in this sample may be carry-over from other donors' samples.

This chain connects TRBV29-1 to TRBJ2-4; there is no DNA to check the TCRdb D call of TRBD1. The CDR3 length is 12 residues. Germline assignment: CDR1 SQVTM and CDR2 ANQGSEA. CDR3 protein: CSVETPQGVQYF.

This chain connects TRBV27 to TRBJ1-2; checking the TCRdb D call of TRBD1 is not possible without DNA. The CDR3 is 17 amino acids. Germline-derived CDR1 and CDR2 are MNHEY and SMNVEV (reference sequence). CDR3 loop: CASSVGLTGNSPWGYTF.

The V and J genes are TRBV29-1 and TRBJ2-5; no DNA is available, so the TRBD1 call from TCRdb remains unchecked. From germline, CDR1 is SQVTM and CDR2 ANQGSEA. The CDR3 loop spans 12 amino acids. CDR3 region: CSAVATAETQYF.

CDR3 sequence: CASSLRTRGDQETQYF. The chain recombines TRBV7-3 with TRBJ2-5; TCRdb lists TRBD2, though no DNA is available to test this call. This CDR3 is 16 amino acids long. Germline V gene lookup returns CDR1 SGHTA and CDR2 FQGTGA.

The genes are TRBV29-1 and TRBJ2-7. Per the germline V gene, CDR1 is SQVTM and CDR2 is ANQGSEA. This CDR3 contains 12 residues. The CDR3 loop reads CSVEGSGNEQYF.

This chain links TRBV29-1 with TRBJ1-1; TCRdb names TRBD1, which stays unverified in the absence of DNA. This CDR3 has 16 residues. Per germline, CDR1 SQVTM and CDR2 ANQGSEA. CDR3 sequence reads: CSVEGEVNRANTEASF.

This chain links TRBV20-1 with TRBJ2-3. CDR3 length equals 13 residues. Germline V gene lookup returns CDR1 DFQATT and CDR2 SNEGSKA (reference sequence). The CDR3 protein is CSAITTRTDTQYF.

The rearrangement uses TRBV29-1 and TRBJ2-5. Germline CDR1 is SQVTM and CDR2 is ANQGSEA. The CDR3 runs to 14 residues. The CDR3 here is CSVESEDIQETQYF.

The chain links TRBV7-9 to TRBJ2-4; TCRdb's D call of TRBD2 is untestable without DNA. The germline gives CDR1 SEHNR, CDR2 FQNEAQ (reference sequence). The CDR3 is 14 amino acids. CDR3 amino acids: CASSSSPYRSIQYF.

The chain links TRBV6-6 to TRBJ2-1; the TRBD1 assignment by TCRdb is unverifiable without DNA. Germline V CDR1 and CDR2: MNHNY, SVGAGI (reference sequence). The CDR3 loop spans 16 amino acids. This CDR3 reads CASSYEETDTTMGQFF.

The genes are TRBV5-6 and TRBJ2-3. The CDR3 runs 15 residues. Germline V CDR1 and CDR2: SGHDT, YYEEEE. Here the CDR3 reads CASSFGSGGPDTQYF.

The V and J genes are TRBV7-6 and TRBJ1-2; TCRdb proposes TRBD1, but this gene call is untestable without DNA. The CDR3 has 16 amino acids. Germline loops: CDR1 SGHVS, CDR2 FNYEAQ. CDR3: CASSLDLQGVVDGYTF.

The rearrangement links TRBV5-1 to TRBJ1-4. The CDR3 spans 14 residues. The germline CDR1 and CDR2 sequences are SGHRS and YFSETQ. CDR3 amino acids: CASSLYRTNEKLFF.

V usage is TRBV29-1 and J usage is TRBJ2-7. This CDR3 is built from 12 residues. CDR1 and CDR2 (germline): SQVTM, ANQGSEA. The CDR3 loop is CSVEDLGREQYF.

This chain links TRBV7-9 with TRBJ1-1. The CDR3 is 14 residues long. Germline V gene lookup returns CDR1 SEHNR and CDR2 FQNEAQ (reference sequence). The CDR3 loop is CASSLDRGPRQGFF.

CDR3 in amino acids: CASSYTPITGELFF. V and J are TRBV11-2 and TRBJ2-2; TCRdb selects TRBD1, and the lack of DNA leaves this call unchecked. Germline lookup yields CDR1 SGHAT and CDR2 FQNNGV. This CDR3 has 14 amino acids.

The chain links TRBV7-9 to TRBJ1-1. The CDR3 runs 15 residues. Germline CDR1 is SEHNR and CDR2 is FQNEAQ (reference sequence). The chain's CDR3 is CASAQFEGEDTEAFF.

The gene calls are TRBV6-4 and TRBJ2-3. The CDR3 is 14 residues long. Looked up from germline, CDR1 is MRHNA and CDR2 is SNTAGT. The CDR3 is CASSDQDDTDTQYF.

This chain joins TRBV29-1 and TRBJ1-1; TCRdb indicates TRBD1, and absent DNA this call remains unverified. The CDR3 is 13 residues long. In germline, CDR1 is SQVTM, CDR2 ANQGSEA. CDR3 protein: CSVETGRGTEAFF.

V and J are TRBV12-3 or TRBV12-4 and TRBJ1-5; the TCRdb call, TRBD1, lacks DNA for checking. This CDR3 is 15 amino acids long. The CDR3 region is CASSLWSGAGEPQHF.

The chain employs TRBV30 and TRBJ2-7; TCRdb indicates TRBD2, and absent DNA this call remains unverified. The CDR3 is made up of 13 amino acids. Germline loops: CDR1 GTSNPN, CDR2 SVGIG (reference sequence). The CDR3 reads CAWRGTAAYEQYF.

The V gene is TRBV7-2, the J gene TRBJ2-1; lacking DNA, the TRBD2 call made by TCRdb goes unchecked. Germline V gene data show CDR1 as SGHTA and CDR2 as FQGNSA. The length of the CDR3 is 15 residues. The CDR3: CASSSLAGGYNEQFF.

This chain uses TRBV12-3 or TRBV12-4 with TRBJ2-5; TCRdb outputs TRBD2, but without DNA this stays unchecked. The CDR3 is made up of 15 amino acids. The CDR3 protein is CASSPTSGGGETQYF.

V usage is TRBV5-1 and J usage is TRBJ2-3; TCRdb reports TRBD1, a call that lacks DNA to check it against. Looked up from germline, CDR1 is SGHRS and CDR2 is YFSETQ. The CDR3 length is 17 residues. The CDR3 region is CASSLEPADRVTDTQYF.

This sequence joins TRBV3-1 and TRBJ2-3; the TRBD1 assignment by TCRdb is unverifiable without DNA. The CDR3 has 18 residues. Germline assignment: CDR1 LGHDT and CDR2 YNNKEL (reference sequence). The CDR3 here is CASSAPALAGQSTDTQYF.

The rearrangement links TRBV6-2 or TRBV6-3 to TRBJ2-1. This CDR3 has 14 residues. The germline V gene encodes CDR1 MNHEY and CDR2 SVGEGT. CDR3 sequence reads: CASSYSTAYNEQFF.

The rearrangement links TRBV5-1 to TRBJ1-2; the TRBD1 assignment by TCRdb is unverifiable without DNA. The CDR3 has 20 amino acids. Germline V gene sequence: CDR1 SGHRS, CDR2 YFSETQ. This CDR3 is CASSPNPTKGQSTYAYGYTF.

V usage is TRBV7-9 and J usage is TRBJ1-1; TCRdb's D call of TRBD1 is untestable without DNA. Germline loops: CDR1 SEHNR, CDR2 FQNEAQ (reference sequence). This CDR3 comprises 14 residues. The CDR3 here is CASSPRDTYTEAFF.

This sequence joins TRBV25-1 and TRBJ2-7; TCRdb calls TRBD2, which cannot be checked without DNA. CDR3 length: 17 amino acids. Germline assignment: CDR1 MGHDK and CDR2 SYGVNS. CDR3 residues: CASSERAGERGSYEQYF.

The chain combines TRBV7-9 with TRBJ2-1; TCRdb outputs TRBD1, but without DNA this stays unchecked. Germline values: CDR1 SEHNR, CDR2 FQNEAQ (reference sequence). This CDR3 is 17 amino acids long. The CDR3: CASSLSRAGAIHNEQFF.